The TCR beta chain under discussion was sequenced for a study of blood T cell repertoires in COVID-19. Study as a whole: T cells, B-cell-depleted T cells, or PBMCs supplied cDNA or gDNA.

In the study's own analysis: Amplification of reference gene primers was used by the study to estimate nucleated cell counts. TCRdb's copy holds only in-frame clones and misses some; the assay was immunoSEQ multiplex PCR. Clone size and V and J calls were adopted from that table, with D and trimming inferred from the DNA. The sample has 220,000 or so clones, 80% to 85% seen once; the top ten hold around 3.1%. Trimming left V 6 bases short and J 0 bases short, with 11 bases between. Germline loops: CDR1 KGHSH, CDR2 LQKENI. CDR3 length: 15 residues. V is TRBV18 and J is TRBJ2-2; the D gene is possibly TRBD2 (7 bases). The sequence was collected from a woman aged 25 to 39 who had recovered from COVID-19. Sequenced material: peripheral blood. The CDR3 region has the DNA TGTGCCAGCTCCGGGGGGCCCGCGAACACCGGGGAGCTGTTTTTT. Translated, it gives CASSGGPANTGELFF.